Below, 16 T cell receptor beta chains from the same sample are listed, as sequenced in a study of a mutant IDH1 vaccine in newly diagnosed glioma. Time point noted: baseline, week 1 (first vaccination visit). Stated treatment: pre-vaccination baseline after standard-of-care therapy. Repertoires were generated with immunoSEQ multiplex PCR, while TCRdb's copy carries only in-frame clones and drops some. Altogether tens of thousands of clones are present, over 85% being singletons, with the ten largest covering 18%. The specimen comprised PBMCs, sampled from a glioma patient treated with radiotherapy, temozolomide or both. These receptors were taken from a man aged 18 to 35 with glioma.

The V gene is TRBV6-5, the J gene TRBJ1-2; maybe TRBD1 (5 bases). The germline V gene encodes CDR1 MNHEY and CDR2 SVGAGI. Trimming took 0 bases from V and 6 from J, leaving 17 bases between them. This CDR3 is built from 16 residues. The CDR3 is CASSYSGIGGGNGYTF. CDR3 nucleotide sequence: TGTGCCAGCAGTTACTCGGGGATCGGGGGGGGAAATGGCTACACCTTC.

The V call is TRBV27, the J call TRBJ2-1; 7 nucleotides match TRBD1. Germline lookup yields CDR1 MNHEY and CDR2 SMNVEV (reference sequence). The V segment lost 8 bases and the J segment 3 bases; nucleotides outside the gene matches: 4. This CDR3 region has 13 residues. The CDR3 spells CASSDRNYNEQFF. CDR3 sequence (DNA): TGTGCCAGCTCGGACAGGAACTACAATGAGCAGTTCTTC.

This clone was recorded only once. CDR3: CASSQTGLDYGYTF. The CDR3, as DNA: TGTGCCAGCAGCCAAACAGGGTTGGACTATGGCTACACCTTC. The chain employs TRBV28 and TRBJ1-2, with D possibly TRBD1 on 6 matching bases. V was cut by 6 bases and J by 3 bases, with 14 bases left in between. Germline assignment: CDR1 MDHEN and CDR2 SYDVKM. The CDR3 sequence is 14 residues long.

As DNA, the CDR3 is TGTGCCAGCAGCTTGAACCCCGGGACTAGCGGGAGTCGTGAGCTGTTTTTT. Its protein is CASSLNPGTSGSRELFF. V is TRBV5-6 and J is TRBJ2-2, with 14 bases fitting TRBD2. This CDR3 has 17 residues. V lost 1 base and J lost 11; bases outside the gene matches: 10. Germline V gene data show CDR1 as SGHDT and CDR2 as YYEEEE.

The chain uses TRBV5-1 and TRBJ1-1, with D possibly being TRBD1 (5 bases). The V and J ends lost 3 bases and 4 bases respectively, with 13 bases between them. There are 14 residues in the CDR3. Germline values: CDR1 SGHRS, CDR2 YFSETQ. CDR3 amino acids: CASSSGPSSTEAFF. The CDR3 DNA sequence: TGCGCCAGCAGCTCGGGACCTTCTAGCACTGAAGCTTTCTTT.

Comments on this clone: It is likely a read error, because the conserved phenylalanine at the end of the CDR3 is missing. It is unclear where the CDR3 begins or ends on the DNA, so no DNA is shown, and the CDR3 is as TCRdb lists it. This sequence joins TRBV6-5 and TRBJ2-7; the listed D gene, TRBD1, was not tested against the DNA. In germline, CDR1 is MNHEY, CDR2 SVGAGI. The CDR3 spans 14 residues, counting both ends. The CDR3 spells CASSYSRDRGLPSP.

This clone was seen only once. This chain joins TRBV6-5 and TRBJ2-7, with 10 bases aligning to TRBD1. Germline CDR1 is MNHEY and CDR2 is SVGAGI. The CDR3 runs to 14 residues. V was clipped by 10 bases and J by 3 bases; unmatched bases: 9. CDR3 sequence (DNA): TGTGCCACCCGACAGGGGGCAGTTAGCTACGAGCAGTACTTC. Its protein is CATRQGAVSYEQYF.

J is TRBJ2-7 and V is TRBV6-1; tentatively, D is TRBD1 (6 bases). V gave up 3 bases and J gave up 2 bases, with 11 bases separating them. The CDR3 totals 14 residues. Per germline, CDR1 MNHNS and CDR2 SASEGT. As DNA, the CDR3 is TGTGCCAGCAGTGAGGACCGACAGGCCTACGAGCAGTACTTC. This codes for CASSEDRQAYEQYF.

This clone turned up a few times. CDR3 DNA sequence: TGTGCCAGCAGGGTCCGGGACAGAAACACTGAAGCTTTCTTT. The encoded protein is CASRVRDRNTEAFF. The chain has TRBV6-1 and TRBJ1-1; 7 bases agree with TRBD1. The CDR3 has 14 residues. V shed 6 bases and J 2 bases; nucleotides not matched to a gene: 6. Germline assignment: CDR1 MNHNS and CDR2 SASEGT.

The chain uses TRBV6-1 and TRBJ2-7; 10 bases line up with TRBD2. The germline V gene encodes CDR1 MNHNS and CDR2 SASEGT. V lost 2 bases and J lost 4; bases outside the gene matches: 5. The CDR3 contains 15 residues. Written as DNA, the CDR3 is TGTGCCAGCAGTGAACACCCTAGCGGGAGTTACGAGCAGTACTTC. Translated: CASSEHPSGSYEQYF.

The CDR3 reads CASSNGIMNTEAFF. The CDR3 DNA sequence: TGTGCCAGTAGTAATGGCATCATGAACACTGAAGCTTTCTTT. V usage is TRBV19 and J usage is TRBJ1-1; D uncertain. Germline lookup yields CDR1 LNHDA and CDR2 SQIVND (reference sequence). V lost 4 bases and J 0 bases, leaving 9 bases between the germline ends. The CDR3 is made up of 14 amino acids.

The chain carries TRBV29-1 and TRBJ2-3; D uncertain. Germline V gene data show CDR1 as SQVTM and CDR2 as ANQGSEA. The CDR3 loop spans 12 amino acids. Deletions cut 3 bases from V and 0 bases from J, with 4 bases between. The CDR3 DNA is TGCAGCGTTGACGTTAGCACAGATACGCAGTATTTT. Protein: CSVDVSTDTQYF.

The genes are TRBV5-6 and TRBJ1-5; D possibly corresponds to TRBD1 (6 bases). Per germline, CDR1 SGHDT and CDR2 YYEEEE. The CDR3 covers 14 residues. V was clipped by 4 bases and J by 7 bases, with 15 bases between them. The CDR3 sequence: CASSVRQEPQPQHF. CDR3 bases: TGTGCCAGCAGCGTAAGACAGGAACCCCAGCCCCAGCATTTT.

The J gene is TRBJ1-1, the V gene TRBV30, with a possible D match to TRBD1 (5 bases). This CDR3 is built from 15 residues. The germline V gene encodes CDR1 GTSNPN and CDR2 SVGIG (reference sequence). The germline V and J ends were trimmed by 3 bases and 0 bases, with 14 bases remaining between them. CDR3 protein: CAWSRPGTMNTEAFF. In DNA, the CDR3 is TGTGCCTGGAGCCGTCCCGGGACCATGAACACTGAAGCTTTCTTT.

The chain recombines TRBV30 with TRBJ2-5, with 8 bases matching TRBD2. The end of the DNA aligns better with TRBJ2-7, so the J call may be wrong. The CDR3 has 13 residues. In germline, CDR1 is GTSNPN, CDR2 SVGIG (reference sequence). The CDR3 region has the DNA TGTGCCTGGAGTAGCGGGGGCTCCTACGAGCAGTACTTC. Translation: CAWSSGGSYEQYF.

The V gene is TRBV6-1, the J gene TRBJ2-5; the D call may be TRBD1 or TRBD2 (6 bases each). V was pared by 5 bases and J by 2 bases, with 12 bases between. CDR3 length: 14 amino acids. Germline V gene lookup returns CDR1 MNHNS and CDR2 SASEGT. The CDR3 is CASSKGGGQETQYF. CDR3 DNA: TGTGCCAGCAGTAAAGGAGGGGGGCAAGAGACCCAGTACTTC.